What follows are 30 T cell receptor beta chains derived from one specimen sequenced in a study of OX40 agonist ivuxolimab in advanced cancers. Sequencing used immunoSEQ multiplex PCR; TCRdb keeps in-frame clones, though not all of them. The table shows about 75,000 clones, with roughly nine tenths occurring only once. The material sequenced was CD4+ or CD8+ T cells sorted from blood, taken in a trial of the OX40 agonist ivuxolimab. The receptors originated from an adult with an advanced solid tumor such as melanoma, head and neck, liver or kidney cancer.

V and J are TRBV9 and TRBJ2-1; no definite D call. From germline, CDR1 is SGDLS and CDR2 YYNGEE. Trimming removed 0 bases from V and 9 bases from J, with 10 bases in between. The CDR3 covers 13 residues. This chain's CDR3 is CASSVEESVEQFF. CDR3 DNA sequence: TGTGCCAGCAGCGTAGAGGAGTCTGTTGAGCAGTTCTTC.

The chain employs TRBV7-8 and TRBJ2-7; perhaps TRBD1 as D (6 bases). From germline, CDR1 is SGHVS and CDR2 FQNEAQ. V lost 0 bases to trimming and J lost 3 bases, with 9 bases between them. CDR3 length equals 14 residues. DNA for the CDR3: TGTGCCAGCAGCTTAGCAGGACAGTACTACGAGCAGTACTTC. This encodes CASSLAGQYYEQYF. Based on the CDR3 plus reference TRBV7-8 and TRBJ2-7, the full variable domain is GAGVSQSPRYKVAKRGQDVALRCDPISGHVSLFWYQQALGQGPEFLTYFQNEAQLDKSGLPSDRFFAERPEGSVSTLKIQRTQQEDSAVYLCASSLAGQYYEQYFGPGTRLTVT.

The V gene is TRBV19, the J gene TRBJ2-3; D uncertain. The CDR3 length is 14 residues. V was trimmed by 4 bases and J by 3 bases, leaving 11 bases between them. The germline V gene encodes CDR1 LNHDA and CDR2 SQIVND (reference sequence). The CDR3 sequence: CASSTSGWTDTQYF. The CDR3 nucleotides are TGTGCCAGTAGTACCTCTGGATGGACAGATACGCAGTATTTT.

This clone was found once. The chain links TRBV27 to TRBJ1-5; D not certain. CDR1 and CDR2 (germline): MNHEY, SMNVEV (reference sequence). Deletions cut 5 bases from V and 2 bases from J, with 13 bases between. This CDR3 has 15 amino acids. CDR3 in DNA: TGTGCCAGCAGTCCCCAGTACGTGGGCAATCAGCCCCAGCATTTT. Translation: CASSPQYVGNQPQHF.

Only a few counts were recorded for this clone. This same CDR3 is encoded by further DNA sequences in the sample. This sequence joins TRBV30 and TRBJ1-1; no definite D call. The germline V gene has CDR1 GTSNPN and CDR2 SVGIG (reference sequence). V was trimmed by 0 bases and J by 0 bases, leaving 8 bases between them. The CDR3 sequence is 14 residues long. CDR3 DNA sequence: TGTGCCTGGAGTGTAGGACTCTTGAACACTGAAGCTTTCTTT. Translated: CAWSVGLLNTEAFF.

This clone was seen only a few times. The genes are TRBV5-8 and TRBJ1-3; TRBD1 aligns across 8 bases. CDR3 length: 15 amino acids. V was pared by 0 bases and J by 2 bases, with 1 base of the junction left unmatched. Germline-derived CDR1 and CDR2 are SGHTS and YDEGEE. The CDR3 here is CASSLGTGTGNTIYF. The DNA for the CDR3 is TGTGCCAGCAGCTTGGGGACAGGGACTGGAAACACCATATATTTT.

The V and J genes are TRBV7-2 and TRBJ1-1, with D perhaps TRBD1 (5 bases). The CDR3 runs 13 residues. V was shortened by 3 bases and J by 1 base, with 6 bases between the two germline ends. Germline assignment: CDR1 SGHTA and CDR2 FQGNSA. CDR3 amino acids: CASSFQGNTEAFF. The CDR3 DNA sequence: TGTGCCAGCAGCTTTCAGGGGAACACTGAAGCTTTCTTT.

This rearrangement joins TRBV6-6 to TRBJ2-5; 11 bases are a match to TRBD2. V lost 2 bases, J lost 4 bases, and 6 bases stayed unmatched. This CDR3 comprises 16 residues. Germline CDR1 reads MNHNY; CDR2 reads SVGAGI (reference sequence). CDR3: CASSYRSGGVPETQYF. DNA of the CDR3: TGTGCCAGCAGTTACCGTAGCGGGGGGGTCCCAGAGACCCAGTACTTC.

The V gene is TRBV27, the J gene TRBJ2-2, with D possibly matching TRBD2 (6 bases). The CDR3 runs 17 residues. Trimming took 2 bases from V and 0 from J, leaving 13 bases between them. In germline, CDR1 is MNHEY, CDR2 SMNVEV (reference sequence). This CDR3 reads CASSLTSPQANTGELFF. CDR3 in DNA: TGTGCCAGCAGTTTAACTAGCCCCCAAGCGAACACCGGGGAGCTGTTTTTT.

This clone occurred once. The V and J genes are TRBV10-1 and TRBJ2-2, with 13 bases lining up with TRBD2. Germline V CDR1 and CDR2: WNHNN, SYGVQD (reference sequence). V shed 6 bases and J 4 bases; nucleotides not matched to a gene: 11. CDR3 size: 18 residues. This chain's CDR3 is CASRIGLAGDPGTGELFF. The CDR3 DNA reads TGCGCCAGCAGGATAGGACTAGCGGGGGACCCGGGCACCGGGGAGCTGTTTTTT.

V and J are TRBV7-6 and TRBJ2-5, with D possibly matching TRBD1 (7 bases). Germline CDR1 is SGHVS and CDR2 is FNYEAQ. V was clipped by 1 base and J by 4 bases, with 16 bases between them. The CDR3 is made up of 16 amino acids. CDR3 coding DNA: TGTGCCAGCAGCTTAGGGGTGGCAGGGGGAGGAGAGACCCAGTACTTC. Protein product: CASSLGVAGGGETQYF.

This clone was counted only a few times. The V gene is TRBV9, the J gene TRBJ1-1, with 7 nucleotides matching TRBD1. The CDR3 covers 18 residues. The germline V gene encodes CDR1 SGDLS and CDR2 YYNGEE. V shed 3 bases and J 1 base; nucleotides not matched to a gene: 15. The CDR3: CASSARGRGGGANTEAFF. Here the CDR3 DNA reads TGTGCCAGCAGCGCGAGAGGGCGAGGAGGGGGCGCGAACACTGAAGCTTTCTTT. Full variable domain (missing parts from reference TRBV9 and TRBJ1-1): DSGVTQTPKHLITATGQRVTLRCSPRSGDLSVYWYQQSLDQGLQFLIQYYNGEERAKGNILERFSAQQFPDLHSELNLSSLELGDSALYFCASSARGRGGGANTEAFFGQGTRLTVV.

The chain joins TRBV9 to TRBJ2-3; D possibly corresponds to TRBD1 (6 bases). Germline V gene data show CDR1 as SGDLS and CDR2 as YYNGEE. Trimming shortened V by 7 bases and J by 0 bases, and 18 bases separated the two germline ends. This CDR3 spans 16 amino acids. The CDR3 sequence: CASGSGQLLSTDTQYF. CDR3 nucleotides: TGTGCCAGCGGCTCCGGACAGTTATTAAGCACAGATACGCAGTATTTT.

The rearrangement uses TRBV5-8 and TRBJ1-2; the match to TRBD1 covers 10 bases. V shed 7 bases, J shed 7 bases, and the junction held 10 bases outside the gene matches. CDR3 size: 14 residues. Germline CDR1 SGHTS, CDR2 YDEGEE. DNA for the CDR3: TGTGCCAGCGGAGACCACGGGACAGGGGTTGGCTACACCTTC. Its protein product is CASGDHGTGVGYTF.

This chain connects TRBV7-2 to TRBJ2-1; the D gene is possibly TRBD1 (6 bases). Trimming pared 5 bases from V and 9 bases from J, leaving 17 bases between. This CDR3 has 14 amino acids. The germline V gene has CDR1 SGHTA and CDR2 FQGNSA. CDR3 residues: CASSPGAQGIEQFF. In DNA, the CDR3 is TGTGCCAGCAGCCCAGGGGCTCAGGGTATTGAGCAGTTCTTC. Full variable domain (outside the CDR3, taken from reference TRBV7-2 and TRBJ2-1): GAGVSQSPSNKVTEKGKDVELRCDPISGHTALYWYRQSLGQGLEFLIYFQGNSAPDKSGLPSDRFSAERTGGSVSTLTIQRTQQEDSAVYLCASSPGAQGIEQFFGPGTRLTVL.

This clone was observed a single time. The chain uses TRBV6-1 and TRBJ2-7; D gene unclear. Per germline, CDR1 MNHNS and CDR2 SASEGT. This CDR3 has 14 residues. With 6 bases removed from V and 2 bases from J, the gap between germline ends came to 14 bases. The DNA for the CDR3 is TGTGCCAGCAGCAAAGACTCCACTACCTACGAGCAGTACTTC. Amino acid sequence: CASSKDSTTYEQYF.

V gene TRBV4-2 combines with J gene TRBJ2-3; 15 bases are shared with TRBD2. This CDR3 has 17 residues. Trimming cost V 4 bases and J 3 bases; bases outside gene matches: 5. The germline CDR1 and CDR2 sequences are LGHNA and YNFKEQ. Here the CDR3 reads CASSPGTSGGLTDTQYF. CDR3 DNA: TGTGCCAGCAGCCCCGGGACTAGCGGGGGGCTGACAGATACGCAGTATTTT.

The J gene is TRBJ2-1, the V gene TRBV30; 14 bases map to TRBD2. The CDR3 is made up of 16 amino acids. The V gene end was trimmed by 6 bases and the J gene end by 10 bases; junction bases not matched to a gene: 14. CDR1 is GTSNPN and CDR2 is SVGIG in the germline V gene (reference sequence). The CDR3 region has the DNA TGTGCCTGCGGCCGAGGACTAGCGGGAGGAGTACGAGAGCAGTTCTTC. As protein: CACGRGLAGGVREQFF.

CDR3 coding DNA: TGTGCCAGCAGCTTTCTTAACACTGAAGCTTTCTTT. Protein: CASSFLNTEAFF. The chain has TRBV7-2 and TRBJ1-1; D remains ambiguous. Germline CDR1 SGHTA, CDR2 FQGNSA. The V end lost 3 bases, the J end lost 2 bases, and 4 bases lay between the germline ends. The CDR3 extends over 12 amino acids. Drawing the rest from reference TRBV7-2 and TRBJ1-1, the complete variable domain is GAGVSQSPSNKVTEKGKDVELRCDPISGHTALYWYRQSLGQGLEFLIYFQGNSAPDKSGLPSDRFSAERTGGSVSTLTIQRTQQEDSAVYLCASSFLNTEAFFGQGTRLTVV.

There are a few counts of this clone. The chain combines TRBV7-2 with TRBJ2-2, with TRBD2 as a possible D gene (6 bases). Germline values: CDR1 SGHTA, CDR2 FQGNSA. The CDR3 spans 14 residues. V shed 6 bases and J shed 5 bases, with 13 bases lying between them. The CDR3 DNA reads TGTGCCAGCAGGGCCGGGGGTTCGACCGGGGAGCTGTTTTTT. This encodes CASRAGGSTGELFF.

J is TRBJ2-1 and V is TRBV29-1; D tentatively reads TRBD1 or TRBD2 (6 bases each). The V end was cut by 4 bases, the J end by 5 bases, with 18 bases between. In germline, CDR1 is SQVTM, CDR2 ANQGSEA. The CDR3 extends over 15 amino acids. This chain's CDR3 is CSVVGGPTSNNEQFF. The CDR3 DNA sequence: TGCAGCGTTGTTGGGGGGCCGACGTCAAACAATGAGCAGTTCTTC.

The chain is built from TRBV28 and TRBJ2-1; 7 nucleotides match TRBD1. Germline loops: CDR1 MDHEN, CDR2 SYDVKM. This CDR3 has 15 residues. With 6 bases clipped from V and 0 bases from J, the junction kept 5 bases outside the gene matches. The CDR3: CASSSRGLSYNEQFF. The CDR3 nucleotides read TGTGCCAGCAGCTCTAGGGGGCTCTCCTACAATGAGCAGTTCTTC.

The table lists this clone with a count of one. The CDR3 DNA follows: TGTGCCAGCAGACGATACGGGGGAGAGAATGAAAAACTGTTTTTT. As protein: CASRRYGGENEKLFF. This chain connects TRBV28 to TRBJ1-4; maybe TRBD1 (5 bases). CDR1 is MDHEN, CDR2 SYDVKM, per germline. The length of the CDR3 is 15 residues. V was cut by 6 bases and J by 5 bases, with 16 bases left in between. The variable domain in full, completed from reference TRBV28 and TRBJ1-4, reads DVKVTQSSRYLVKRTGEKVFLECVQDMDHENMFWYRQDPGLGLRLIYFSYDVKMKEKGDIPEGYSVSREKKERFSLILESASTNQTSMYLCASRRYGGENEKLFFGSGTQLSVL.

The chain couples TRBV25-1 to TRBJ2-3, with D unresolved. The germline CDR1 and CDR2 sequences are MGHDK and SYGVNS. Trimming took 9 bases from V and 5 from J, leaving 12 bases between them. The CDR3 has 12 amino acids. The CDR3: CASGSNGDTQYF. CDR3 coding DNA: TGTGCCAGTGGTTCAAACGGAGATACGCAGTATTTT.

The V gene is TRBV10-3, the J gene TRBJ1-4; TRBD1 matches 11 bases. J lost 6 bases, V lost 6 bases, and 3 bases had no gene match. In germline, CDR1 is ENHRY, CDR2 SYGVKD. The CDR3 has 14 residues. The chain's CDR3 is CAISGTGGDEKLFF. The CDR3 DNA reads as TGTGCCATCAGCGGGACAGGGGGGGATGAAAAACTGTTTTTT.

The chain joins TRBV2 to TRBJ2-3; 11 positions match TRBD2. The CDR3 is 16 amino acids. Germline CDR1 is SNHLY and CDR2 is FYNNEI. J lost 6 bases, V lost 3 bases, and 8 bases had no gene match. The DNA for the CDR3 is TGTGCCAGCAGTGATCCTCTAGCGGGGGGAGGGGATACGCAGTATTTT. As protein: CASSDPLAGGGDTQYF.

This chain connects TRBV6-5 to TRBJ1-4; D is unresolved. This CDR3 spans 12 amino acids. Per the germline V gene, CDR1 is MNHEY and CDR2 is SVGAGI. V was pared by 5 bases and J by 0 bases, with 1 base between. The CDR3 DNA reads as TGTGCCAGCAGTACAACTAATGAAAAACTGTTTTTT. Translated: CASSTTNEKLFF.

The J gene is TRBJ2-1, the V gene TRBV5-1; D ambiguous. The germline V gene encodes CDR1 SGHRS and CDR2 YFSETQ. CDR3 size: 12 residues. The ends were cut back, 0 bases at V and 8 bases at J, with 6 bases in the middle. The DNA of the CDR3 is TGCGCCAGCAGCTTGGCCGGCGATGAGCAGTTCTTC. Translating it yields CASSLAGDEQFF.

The V gene is TRBV9, the J gene TRBJ1-6; no clear D gene. V dropped 5 bases and J dropped 0 bases, with 12 bases sitting between them. This CDR3 is built from 16 residues. CDR1 is SGDLS, CDR2 YYNGEE, per germline. In nucleotides, the CDR3 is TGTGCCAGCAGGCCTCGCAGGAGCTCCTATAATTCACCCCTCCACTTT. Amino acids: CASRPRRSSYNSPLHF. The full variable domain, completed using reference TRBV9 and TRBJ1-6, is DSGVTQTPKHLITATGQRVTLRCSPRSGDLSVYWYQQSLDQGLQFLIQYYNGEERAKGNILERFSAQQFPDLHSELNLSSLELGDSALYFCASRPRRSSYNSPLHFGNGTRLTVT.

This clone is a singleton in its sample. The chain recombines TRBV6-1 with TRBJ1-5; D uncertain. From germline, CDR1 is MNHNS and CDR2 SASEGT. Deletions cut 3 bases from V and 2 bases from J, with 5 bases between. The CDR3 contains 13 residues. Here the CDR3 reads CASSEIRNQPQHF. The DNA for the CDR3 is TGTGCCAGCAGTGAGATCCGCAATCAGCCCCAGCATTTT.